The text below deals with one TCR beta chain. Its antigen is not identified. The data stem from a study of OX40 agonist ivuxolimab in advanced cancers. Study context: An anti-OX40 (CD134) antibody with agonistic activity, ivuxolimab, was administered to patients. The study's findings and limits: CD8+ T cells showed, on average, more clonal expansion than CD4+ cells.

Germline-derived CDR1 and CDR2 are SGDLS and YYNGEE. Trimming took 5 bases from V and 7 from J, leaving 12 bases between them. The CDR3 length is 12 residues. The data were produced by immunoSEQ multiplex PCR, yet TCRdb's version contains in-frame clones alone and is incomplete. Of some 80,000 clones listed, roughly 82% are singletons. No patient had autoimmune disease or received systemic immunosuppression. The clonotype comes from an adult with an advanced solid tumor such as melanoma, head and neck, liver or kidney cancer. Sequencing used CD4+ or CD8+ T cells sorted from blood, obtained in a trial of the OX40 agonist ivuxolimab. The chain has TRBV9 and TRBJ1-2; D uncertain. Here the CDR3 reads CASRATVSGYTF. CDR3 DNA sequence: TGTGCCAGCAGAGCTACAGTTTCTGGCTACACCTTC.